This T cell receptor beta chain was recovered during a study of shared clonotypes between healthy human individuals. Study conclusions and caveats: Apart from blood, nothing was sampled; tissue repertoires likely differ.

The germline V gene has CDR1 MGHRA and CDR2 YSYEKL. The V gene end was trimmed by 2 bases and the J gene end by 2 bases; junction bases not matched to a gene: 19. This CDR3 has 21 amino acids. For every subset, genomic DNA was evenly distributed across several immunoSEQ plates. Data came from immunoSEQ multiplex PCR; TCRdb stores just in-frame clones and leaves some out. Altogether around 2.1 million clones are present, 93% being singletons, with the ten largest covering roughly 1.7%. On this clone itself: Antigen specificity is unknown.

Positive CCR7 selection of CD45RO-negative cells yielded the naive CD8 cells, and terminally differentiated effector memory CD45RA+ cells were excluded. The specimen was naive CD8+ T cells from PBMCs. The clonotype comes from a man younger than 35 in good health. Some clones in this sample may be carry-over from other donors' samples. This chain uses TRBV4-1 with TRBJ2-2; 8 bases map to TRBD2. CDR3 protein: CASSQTPAGDVSYPNTGELFF. The CDR3 region has the DNA TGCGCCAGCAGCCAAACCCCAGCGGGAGATGTTTCGTATCCCAACACCGGGGAGCTGTTTTTT.